The 9 T cell receptor beta chains in this list originate from one sample, sequenced in a study of blood T cell repertoires in COVID-19. Data came from immunoSEQ multiplex PCR; TCRdb stores just in-frame clones and leaves some out. The sample holds roughly 160,000 clones, around 79% seen once. Sequencing used peripheral blood. These receptors were collected from a woman aged 60-75 years with COVID-19, enrolled during active disease.

This clone was counted only a few times. The chain has TRBV6-4 and TRBJ2-1; 11 bases line up with TRBD2. V lost 7 bases, J lost 5 bases, and 4 bases stayed unmatched. Germline V gene sequence: CDR1 MRHNA, CDR2 SNTAGT. The length of the CDR3 is 14 residues. CDR3 region: CASKVLAGDNEQFF. The CDR3 region has the DNA TGTGCCAGCAAGGTACTAGCGGGAGACAATGAGCAGTTCTTC.

V gene TRBV11-2 combines with J gene TRBJ2-5; D possibly corresponds to TRBD1 (6 bases). The V end was cut by 1 base, the J end by 2 bases, with 11 bases between. Germline V gives CDR1 SGHAT, CDR2 FQNNGV. The CDR3 sequence is 15 residues long. The DNA for the CDR3 is TGTGCCAGCAGCTTAGGGGGCAGGGGTCAAGAGACCCAGTACTTC. This translates into CASSLGGRGQETQYF. Drawing the rest from reference TRBV11-2 and TRBJ2-5, the complete variable domain is EAGVAQSPRYKIIEKRQSVAFWCNPISGHATLYWYQQILGQGPKLLIQFQNNGVVDDSQLPKDRFSAERLKGVDSTLKIQPAKLEDSAVYLCASSLGGRGQETQYFGPGTRLLVL.

The J gene is TRBJ2-3, the V gene TRBV5-6, with D uncertain. Germline V gives CDR1 SGHDT, CDR2 YYEEEE. Between the trimmed V and J ends, which lost 4 bases and 7 bases, there was a span of 22 bases. CDR3 size: 16 residues. The CDR3 sequence: CASSPDLVSPVHTQYF. CDR3 bases: TGTGCCAGCAGCCCGGATCTAGTGTCTCCCGTCCATACGCAGTATTTT.

The CDR3: CASSHVGSSAPGNYGYTF. In DNA, the CDR3 is TGTGCCAGCAGCCACGTGGGGTCTAGTGCCCCAGGGAACTATGGCTACACCTTC. The chain joins TRBV7-2 to TRBJ1-2, with a tentative D call TRBD1 (5 bases). This CDR3 contains 18 residues. Germline CDR1 reads SGHTA; CDR2 reads FQGNSA. V lost 5 bases, J lost 2 bases, and 24 bases lay in between.

The chain uses TRBV18 and TRBJ2-3; 7 bases agree with TRBD2. CDR1 and CDR2 from the germline V gene are KGHSH and LQKENI. The J segment lost 3 bases and the V segment lost 3 bases, leaving 3 bases of the junction unmatched. The CDR3 runs 14 residues. The DNA for the CDR3 is TGTGCCAGCTCACCCGGCGGGGGAACAGATACGCAGTATTTT. Translated, it gives CASSPGGGTDTQYF.

The chain recombines TRBV19 with TRBJ1-4; D perhaps matches TRBD1 (5 bases). CDR1 and CDR2 (germline): LNHDA, SQIVND (reference sequence). The CDR3 sequence is 13 residues long. Trimming removed 5 bases at V and 6 bases at J, with 10 bases between. Here the CDR3 DNA reads TGTGCCAGTAGTCAGGGAAGGTATGAAAAACTGTTTTTT. Protein product: CASSQGRYEKLFF.

The chain has TRBV6-5 and TRBJ1-2; D is uncertain. Germline assignment: CDR1 MNHEY and CDR2 SVGAGI. The CDR3 totals 11 residues. The ends were cut back, 2 bases at V and 9 bases at J, with 7 bases in the middle. Here the CDR3 DNA reads TGTGCCAGCAGTTACGGGAGGAGCTACACCTTC. It encodes CASSYGRSYTF.

The chain uses TRBV18 and TRBJ2-2, with D possibly matching TRBD1 (6 bases). The CDR3 totals 18 residues. Looked up from germline, CDR1 is KGHSH and CDR2 is LQKENI. Trimming removed 4 bases at V and 2 bases at J, with 20 bases between. In DNA form, the CDR3 reads TGTGCCAGCTCACTCTCCCTCCAGGGGTCCACCAACACCGGGGAGCTGTTTTTT. Translation: CASSLSLQGSTNTGELFF.

This sequence joins TRBV10-3 and TRBJ1-1, with 9 bases lining up with TRBD1. There are 14 residues in the CDR3. Losses at the gene ends were 5 bases for V and 1 base for J; bases not matched to a gene: 2. Germline V lookup: CDR1 ENHRY, CDR2 SYGVKD. CDR3 sequence: CAISRQGENTEAFF. Written as DNA, the CDR3 is TGTGCCATCAGTAGACAGGGGGAGAACACTGAAGCTTTCTTT.